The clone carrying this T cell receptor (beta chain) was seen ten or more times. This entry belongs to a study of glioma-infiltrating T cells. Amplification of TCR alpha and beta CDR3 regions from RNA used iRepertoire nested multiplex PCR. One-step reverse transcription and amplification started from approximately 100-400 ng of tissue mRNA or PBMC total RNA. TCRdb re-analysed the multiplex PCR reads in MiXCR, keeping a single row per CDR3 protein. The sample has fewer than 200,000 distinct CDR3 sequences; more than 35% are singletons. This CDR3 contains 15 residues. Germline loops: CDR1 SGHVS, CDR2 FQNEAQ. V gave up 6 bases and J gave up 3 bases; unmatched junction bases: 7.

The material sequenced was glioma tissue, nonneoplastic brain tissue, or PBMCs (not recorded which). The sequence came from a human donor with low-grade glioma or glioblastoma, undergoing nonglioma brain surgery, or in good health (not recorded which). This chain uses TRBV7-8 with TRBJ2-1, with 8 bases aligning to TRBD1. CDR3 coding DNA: TGTGCCAGCAGGCGAGACAGGGGCCACTACAATGAGCAGTTCTTC. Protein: CASRRDRGHYNEQFF.